What follows is one T cell receptor (beta chain) and its context. What it recognizes is unknown. These data are taken from a study of cytomegalovirus exposure and HLA in healthy donors. Primers included in the PCR were 60 Vbeta and 13 Jbeta primers. Assay used: immunoSEQ multiplex PCR; TCRdb lists only in-frame clones, some missing. The data contain tens of thousands of clones, 75% to 85% of them singletons. General study points: Immune exposure data for these donors was limited to CMV serostatus. Cytomegalovirus association was assigned to approximately 160 TCR beta chains.

Material: PBMCs. This clonotype was sampled from a female donor in good health and CMV-seronegative.

The CDR3 DNA is TGCAGCGTTCTGGAGGAATCTTATAATTCACCCCTCCACTTT. Amino acid sequence: CSVLEESYNSPLHF. The rearrangement joins TRBV29-1 to TRBJ1-6; D unresolved. The CDR3 has 14 residues. Per the germline V gene, CDR1 is SQVTM and CDR2 is ANQGSEA. Trimming pared 5 bases from V and 4 bases from J, leaving 12 bases between.